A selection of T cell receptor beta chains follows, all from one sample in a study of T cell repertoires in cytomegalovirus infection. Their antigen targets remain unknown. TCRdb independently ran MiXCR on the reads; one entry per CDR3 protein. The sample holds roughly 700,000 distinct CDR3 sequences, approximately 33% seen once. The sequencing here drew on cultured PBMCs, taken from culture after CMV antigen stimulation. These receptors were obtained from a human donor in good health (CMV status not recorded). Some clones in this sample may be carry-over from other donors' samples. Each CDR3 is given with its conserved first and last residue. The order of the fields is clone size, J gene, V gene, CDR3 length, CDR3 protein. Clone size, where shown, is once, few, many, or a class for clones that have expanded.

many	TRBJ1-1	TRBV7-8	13	CASSLDVKSTAFF
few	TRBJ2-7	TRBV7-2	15	CASSFTAGGSYEQYF
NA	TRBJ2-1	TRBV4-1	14	CASTAGGARGEQFF
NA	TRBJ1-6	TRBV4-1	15	CASSQNPGGLSPLHF
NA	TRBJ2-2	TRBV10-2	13	CASSGTSAGELFF
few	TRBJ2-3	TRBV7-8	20	CASSLGREDYSTWGTDTQYF
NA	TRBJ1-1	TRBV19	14	CASSILAVNTEAFF
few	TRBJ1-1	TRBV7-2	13	CASSLTSRTEAFF
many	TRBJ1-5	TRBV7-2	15	CASSSQLYSNQPQHF
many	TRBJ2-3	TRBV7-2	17	CASSLLTSGAGTDTQYF
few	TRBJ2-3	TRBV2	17	CASSERGLAGERDTQYF
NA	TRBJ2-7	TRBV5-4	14	CASSLVDSHHEQYF
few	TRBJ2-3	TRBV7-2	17	CASSLEGGVSGGDTQYF
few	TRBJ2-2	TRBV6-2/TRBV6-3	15	CASSRLAGAAGELFF
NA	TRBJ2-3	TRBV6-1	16	CASSELAGPSTDTQYF
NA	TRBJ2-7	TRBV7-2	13	CASSLYRGDEQYF
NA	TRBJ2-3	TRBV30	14	CAWTRGSGTDTQYF
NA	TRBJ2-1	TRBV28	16	CASSSLAPRSYNEQFF
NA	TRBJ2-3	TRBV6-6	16	CASSYRLAEITDTQYF
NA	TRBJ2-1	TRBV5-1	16	CASGEGTSSSYNEQFF
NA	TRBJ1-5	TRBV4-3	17	CASSQDGTGFSNQPQHF
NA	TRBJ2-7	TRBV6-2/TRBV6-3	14	CATRPRLSTYEQYF
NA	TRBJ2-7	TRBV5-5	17	CASSLGPGLAGSYEQYF